This entry is about one T cell receptor (beta chain). It lacks a known antigen. Base qualities were left out, and no much larger clone turns up one base away. This specimen comes from a study of PD-1 blockade in mismatch repair-deficient tumors (TCRdb year 2017). For context, the study as a whole: The trial enrolled fewer than 90 consecutive patients with roughly twelve mismatch repair-deficient cancer types between 2013 and late 2016, all previously treated and progressing. Deep sequencing of TCR CDR3 regions was used to track tumor-associated T cell clones in peripheral blood of patients responding to PD-1 blockade. Points the paper makes about the study in general: After pembrolizumab, tumor-resident clones, which were often undetectable in blood before treatment, expanded rapidly and then contracted, generally ahead of radiologic responses.

Library construction relied on the immunoSEQ multiplex PCR assay. TCRdb carries this immuneACCESS record with in-frame sequences only. Its versions omit some clonotypes, under half of them owing to an unresolved V gene in the studies checked, with the rest unexplained. Within this sample are some 84,000 clones, with roughly 80% of them counted one time only. The ten largest make up about 2.4% of the sample. The sample's time point label, in plain terms: peripheral blood 12 weeks after first pembrolizumab dose. For every enrolled patient, mismatch repair deficiency was confirmed by either polymerase chain reaction or immunohistochemistry. A few patients who responded to pembrolizumab therapy underwent TCR sequencing. In the phase II trial, pembrolizumab PD-1 blockade was tested prospectively in advanced mismatch repair-deficient cancers, no matter which tissue of origin the cancers came from. Peripheral blood T cell samples were serially collected before and at multiple times after PD-1 blockade was started. Blood sampling time points were reported as weeks after the first dose of pembrolizumab.

The CDR3 has 13 amino acids, counting the end cysteine and phenylalanine. The entry retains the CDR3 DNA only, 39 bases that are in frame from base 1. Relative to germline, V is missing 6 bases and J is missing 5 bases, with 5 bases of the junction outside any gene match. CDR1 and CDR2 (SNHLY, FYNNEI) derive from the germline V gene. The receptor chain draws on TRBV2 and TRBJ2-3; 7 bases in the middle match TRBD2. The TCR was taken from an adult with mismatch repair-deficient cancer. The sample in question was peripheral blood, obtained 12 weeks after starting pembrolizumab. The nucleotide sequence reads TGTGCCAGCAGCCGGGAGGCGATAGATACGCAGTATTTT. Its translation is CASSREAIDTQYF.